This is a list of T cell receptor beta chains from one sample in a study of T cell responses to AZD1222 COVID-19 vaccine. Profiling relied on immunoSEQ multiplex PCR, and the TCRdb table lists in-frame clones only, not all of them. The sample has about 110,000 clones; 80% to 90% are singletons. The sequenced sample was peripheral blood, obtained on day 0 of AZD1222 vaccination. The source of these receptors is an adult in good health. Each CDR3 is given with its conserved first and last residue.

j_gene: TRBJ2-7; v_gene: TRBV6-2/TRBV6-3; CDR3aa: CASSYSSGGPEEQYF
j_gene: TRBJ1-5; v_gene: TRBV5-1; CDR3aa: CASSLQGNNQPQHF
j_gene: TRBJ1-2; v_gene: TRBV11-2; CDR3aa: CASSLETGNAGYTF
j_gene: TRBJ2-2; v_gene: TRBV12-3/TRBV12-4; CDR3aa: CASSRGGELFF
j_gene: TRBJ2-7; v_gene: TRBV7-9; CDR3aa: CASNTGTGSYEQYF
j_gene: TRBJ2-2; v_gene: TRBV2; CDR3aa: CARGSGRFGELFF
j_gene: TRBJ2-5; v_gene: TRBV20-1; CDR3aa: CSVQRKETQYF
j_gene: TRBJ2-7; v_gene: TRBV6-5; CDR3aa: CASSYSLAGGYYEQYF
j_gene: TRBJ2-3; v_gene: TRBV3-1/TRBV3-2; CDR3aa: CASSHSGTSGTTGTDTQYF
j_gene: TRBJ1-1; v_gene: TRBV3-1/TRBV3-2; CDR3aa: CASSQTNTEAFF
j_gene: TRBJ1-4; v_gene: TRBV10-3; CDR3aa: CAISVGQGGANEKLFF
j_gene: TRBJ1-6; v_gene: TRBV5-1; CDR3aa: CASSSQDRYNSPLHF
j_gene: TRBJ2-5; v_gene: TRBV30; CDR3aa: CAWSSGGRQETQYF
j_gene: TRBJ1-4; v_gene: TRBV25-1; CDR3aa: CASSESGQKLNEKLFF
j_gene: TRBJ1-2; v_gene: TRBV19; CDR3aa: CASSKADYGYTF
j_gene: TRBJ1-5; v_gene: TRBV21-1; CDR3aa: CASSVVGLQPQHF
j_gene: TRBJ2-5; v_gene: TRBV3-1/TRBV3-2; CDR3aa: CASSQLLGLAGVQETQYF
j_gene: TRBJ2-1; v_gene: TRBV28; CDR3aa: CASSIAVLYNEQFF
j_gene: TRBJ1-1; v_gene: TRBV7-9; CDR3aa: CASSLDGGTANTEAFF
j_gene: TRBJ1-1; v_gene: TRBV7-7; CDR3aa: CASSRQRDTEAFF
j_gene: TRBJ2-7; v_gene: TRBV11-3; CDR3aa: CASSPRTRGIGDEQYF
j_gene: TRBJ1-2; v_gene: TRBV2; CDR3aa: CASSEVRPGLTDGYTF
j_gene: TRBJ1-5; v_gene: TRBV28; CDR3aa: CASSQNWLKPQHF
j_gene: TRBJ1-1; v_gene: TRBV19; CDR3aa: CASSLRVEYTEAFF
j_gene: TRBJ2-7; v_gene: TRBV7-3; CDR3aa: CASSLTSGPYEQYF
j_gene: TRBJ1-2; v_gene: TRBV28; CDR3aa: CASFNRDFYGYTF
j_gene: TRBJ1-6; v_gene: TRBV4-3; CDR3aa: CASSQDRQGAYSPLHF
j_gene: TRBJ1-5; v_gene: TRBV4-2; CDR3aa: CASSPRQGDNQPQHF